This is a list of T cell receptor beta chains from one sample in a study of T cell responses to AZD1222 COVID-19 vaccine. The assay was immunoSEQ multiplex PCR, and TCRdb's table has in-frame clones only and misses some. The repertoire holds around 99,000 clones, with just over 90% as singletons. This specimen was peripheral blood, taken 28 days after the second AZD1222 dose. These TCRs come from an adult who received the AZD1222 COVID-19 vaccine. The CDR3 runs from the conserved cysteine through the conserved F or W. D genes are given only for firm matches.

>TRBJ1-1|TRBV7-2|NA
CASSLVTATKAFF
TGTGCCAGCAGCTTAGTAACGGCGACGAAGGCTTTCTTT
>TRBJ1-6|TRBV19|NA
CASNRVGNNSPLHF
TGTGCCAGTAACAGAGTCGGCAATAATTCACCCCTCCACTTT
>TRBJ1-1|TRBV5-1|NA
CASSTGGARNTEAFF
TGCGCCAGCAGTACAGGCGGGGCGCGGAACACTGAAGCTTTCTTT
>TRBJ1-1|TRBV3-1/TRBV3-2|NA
CASSQAGTVNTEAFF
TGTGCCAGCAGCCAAGCCGGGACGGTTAACACTGAAGCTTTCTTT
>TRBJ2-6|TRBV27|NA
CASSWGRSGANVLTF
TGTGCCAGCAGTTGGGGTCGCTCTGGGGCCAACGTCCTGACTTTC
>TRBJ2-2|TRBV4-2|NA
CASKTRGGSNTGELFF
TGTGCCAGCAAGACGAGGGGGGGCAGCAACACCGGGGAGCTGTTTTTT
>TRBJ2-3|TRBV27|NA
CASSFLITDTQYF
TGTGCCAGCAGTTTCCTGATCACAGATACGCAGTATTTT
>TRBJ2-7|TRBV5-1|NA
CARLPAGQPLYEQYF
TGCGCCAGATTACCCGCGGGACAGCCCCTCTACGAGCAGTACTTC
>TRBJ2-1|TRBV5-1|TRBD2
CASSVTSGTYNEQFF
TGCGCCAGCAGCGTTACTAGCGGGACCTACAATGAGCAGTTCTTC
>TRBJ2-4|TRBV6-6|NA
CASSSPGLNIQYF
TGTGCCAGCAGTTCCCCGGGACTTAACATTCAGTACTTC